The sample holds many counts of the clone carrying this T cell receptor (beta chain). The sample belongs to a study of early T cells in non-severe SARS-CoV-2 infection. Trimming removed 1 base from V and 4 bases from J, with 8 bases in between. The CDR3 covers 14 residues. Germline CDR1 and CDR2: SGHRS and YFSETQ. TCRdb independently ran MiXCR on the 5' RACE reads; one entry per CDR3 protein. The table records 80,000 or so distinct CDR3 sequences, about 16% of them present only once. This receptor was taken from an adult who was a healthcare worker with PCR-confirmed SARS-CoV-2 infection or an uninfected control (not recorded which). The sample comprised whole blood. The V and J genes are TRBV5-1 and TRBJ2-2; either TRBD1 or TRBD2 may supply D (6 bases each). This CDR3 reads CASSLRGPTGELFF. The CDR3, as DNA: TGCGCCAGCAGCTTGCGGGGGCCCACCGGGGAGCTGTTTTTT.